Here is one T cell receptor beta chain with its context. Its antigen is unidentified. PCR amplification relied on 60 Vbeta primers (plus 13 Jbeta primers). Here immunoSEQ multiplex PCR was the method, and the copy in TCRdb shows in-frame clones only, minus some. The sample comprises 150,000 to 160,000 clones, around 79% of which are singletons, and 7.5% to 9% rests with the top ten. The CDR3 has 15 amino acids. V shed 8 bases and J shed 4 bases, with 16 bases lying between them. Germline values: CDR1 SGHRS, CDR2 YFSETQ. The data originate from a study of cytomegalovirus exposure and HLA in healthy donors. The study, taken as a whole, reports: The study reported that TCR beta sequences accurately predicted HLA-A and HLA-B alleles in most subjects.

This TCR was sampled from a man aged 25 to 40 in good health and CMV-seropositive. The sample comprised PBMCs. V and J are TRBV5-1 and TRBJ2-6, with D maybe TRBD1 (6 bases). The CDR3 reads CASSLQGMGANVLTF. The CDR3 DNA sequence: TGCGCCAGTTCCCTCCAGGGGATGGGGGCCAACGTCCTGACTTTC.